Reported below is one T cell receptor beta chain. The sample belongs to a study of CD8 T cells in Susac syndrome. CDR1 is SGHTA and CDR2 is FQGNSA in the germline V gene. The CDR3 totals 14 residues. Trimming took 1 base from V and 6 from J, leaving 10 bases between them. Reverse transcription of about 0.45 to 1 ug RNA was performed with random hexamers. TCRdb reprocessed the immunoSEQ multiplex PCR reads via MiXCR and lists one record per CDR3 protein. The sample carries 70,000 to 95,000 distinct CDR3 sequences, around 94% recorded once. The clonotype originates from a human donor with Susac syndrome. The sequenced sample consisted of CD8+ T cells from PBMCs. V and J are TRBV7-2 and TRBJ2-1; D perhaps matches TRBD2 (5 bases). CDR3 bases: TGTGCCAGCAGCTTAGGGGAGCGAATCAATGAGCAGTTCTTC. It translates to CASSLGERINEQFF.